Below, one T cell receptor beta chain is given with its context. The antigen is unknown. The CDR3 totals 18 residues. Germline-derived CDR1 and CDR2 are MNHNS and SASEGT. Trimming stripped 3 bases from V and 6 bases from J, with 26 bases between. The data are from a study of cytomegalovirus exposure and HLA in healthy donors. General study findings and limits: Highest at DRB1 and lowest at HLA-C, TCR association rates differed among HLA loci in a later analysis. For cytomegalovirus status, the classifier reportedly gave diagnoses with high specificity and sensitivity. Analyzed later, most CMV-associated TCR beta chains appeared HLA-restricted.

Primers for the PCR totalled 60 Vbeta and 13 Jbeta. TCRdb keeps only in-frame clones here, not all; method: immunoSEQ multiplex PCR. Among 120,000 or so clones listed, over 80% were seen once. V gene TRBV6-1 combines with J gene TRBJ1-2; tentative D call: TRBD1 (5 bases). Sequencing used PBMCs. This clonotype was obtained from a young man in good health and CMV-seropositive. The CDR3: CASSEFWFLSGREDGYTF. DNA of the CDR3: TGTGCCAGCAGTGAGTTTTGGTTCCTCTCAGGGCGAGAAGATGGCTACACCTTC.